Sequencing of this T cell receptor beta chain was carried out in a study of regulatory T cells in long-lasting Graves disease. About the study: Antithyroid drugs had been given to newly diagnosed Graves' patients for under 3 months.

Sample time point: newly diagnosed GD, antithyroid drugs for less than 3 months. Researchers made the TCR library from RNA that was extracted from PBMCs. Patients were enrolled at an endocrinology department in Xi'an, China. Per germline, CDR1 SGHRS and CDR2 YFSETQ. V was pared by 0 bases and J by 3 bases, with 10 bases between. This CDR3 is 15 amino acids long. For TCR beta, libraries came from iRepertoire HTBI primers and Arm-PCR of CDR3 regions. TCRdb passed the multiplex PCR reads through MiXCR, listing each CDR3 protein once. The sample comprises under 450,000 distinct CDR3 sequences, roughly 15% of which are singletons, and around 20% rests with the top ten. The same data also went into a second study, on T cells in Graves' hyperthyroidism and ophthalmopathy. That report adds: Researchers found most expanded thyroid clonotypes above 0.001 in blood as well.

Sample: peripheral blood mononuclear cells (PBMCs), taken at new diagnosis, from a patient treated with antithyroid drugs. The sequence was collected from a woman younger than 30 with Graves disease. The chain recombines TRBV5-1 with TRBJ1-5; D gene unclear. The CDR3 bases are TGCGCCAGCAGCTTGGGTGACTGGGACAATCAGCCCCAGCATTTT. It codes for CASSLGDWDNQPQHF.